A selection of T cell receptor beta chains follows, all from one sample in a study of blood T cells in healthy people across ages. Via MiXCR, TCRdb re-called the 5' RACE reads, giving one row per CDR3 protein. The sample lists 500,000 to 600,000 distinct CDR3 sequences; 25% to 30% were seen once. Sequences were obtained from blood. Receptors were obtained from a woman in her seventies in good health. Both conserved end residues are trimmed from each CDR3. Each record gives: J gene, V gene, D gene, CDR3 protein. A D gene is named only where the DNA matches it firmly.

TRBJ2-5,TRBV29-1,NA,SSRGGDGKTQY
TRBJ1-2,TRBV20-1,TRBD1,SAQTGVGYGYT
TRBJ1-1,TRBV7-2,NA,ASRGSFAEAF
TRBJ2-1,TRBV20-1,NA,SASLAAGKNEQF
NA,TRBV10-3,TRBD1,AIRGTGPPEQY
TRBJ2-3,TRBV20-1,NA,SARNPRRWQDTQY
TRBJ2-5,TRBV18,TRBD1,ASSPGTVPETQY
TRBJ2-3,TRBV20-1,NA,SAPPGGPSTDTQY
TRBJ1-1,TRBV7-2,NA,ASSSLYVGEAF
TRBJ2-5,TRBV20-1,NA,SARVSRGIETQY
TRBJ1-1,TRBV5-4,NA,ASSLYTDTSEAF
TRBJ2-3,TRBV7-8,NA,ASSPTTGVDTQY
TRBJ1-4,TRBV12-3/TRBV12-4,TRBD1,ASRMTGIDEKLF
TRBJ1-3,TRBV6-2/TRBV6-3,NA,ASSVVYDSGNTIY
TRBJ1-1,TRBV4-3,NA,ASSPKEGRNTEAF
TRBJ1-2,TRBV29-1,NA,SVGLPSSHGYT
TRBJ2-7,TRBV6-5,TRBD1,ASSRMGQSIVEQY
TRBJ2-5,TRBV20-1,NA,SAIGGAGGYQETQY
TRBJ1-3,TRBV20-1,NA,SAIRGRGGNTIY
NA,TRBV2,NA,ASTVVGQETQY
TRBJ2-4,TRBV29-1,NA,SVGEVFGKNIQY
TRBJ2-4,TRBV20-1,NA,SARAEQGAKNIQY
NA,TRBV5-5,TRBD2,ASSLLAGGDEQF
TRBJ1-1,TRBV27,NA,ASSLRGGGGTEAF
TRBJ2-2,TRBV29-1,NA,SVERQITGELF
NA,TRBV6-5,TRBD1,ASSYRDRGSGYEQY
TRBJ2-2,TRBV6-2/TRBV6-3,NA,ASRGGYNTGELF